This entry lists 24 T cell receptor beta chains sequenced from one sample in a study of T cells after yellow fever vaccination. TCRdb redid the calling of the 5' RACE reads with MiXCR, one entry per CDR3 protein. The sample yields around 600,000 distinct CDR3 sequences, roughly 12% seen once. The sequencing here drew on PBMCs, taken on the day of the yellow fever booster vaccination. These receptors all stem from a man aged 30-40 years who received the YFV17D yellow fever vaccine.

J is TRBJ2-1 and V is TRBV19; 15 nucleotides align to TRBD2. Germline loops: CDR1 LNHDA, CDR2 SQIVND (reference sequence). CDR3 length: 21 amino acids. With V trimmed by 8 bases and J by 7 bases, 24 bases remained unmatched. In nucleotides, the CDR3 is TGTGCCAGTTCGAACCCCTATGGGACGGCTACAGGGACTAGCGGGAGGAATGAGCAGTTCTTC. Translated: CASSNPYGTATGTSGRNEQFF.

This rearrangement joins TRBV7-2 to TRBJ2-3, with no clear D. Trimming shortened V by 6 bases and J by 0 bases, and 19 bases separated the two germline ends. Germline loops: CDR1 SGHTA, CDR2 FQGNSA. The CDR3 extends over 17 amino acids. In DNA form, the CDR3 reads TGTGCCAGCAGACCCCGCCACGGGTACCTTAGCACAGATACGCAGTATTTT. Encoded protein: CASRPRHGYLSTDTQYF.

At least ten counts were recorded for this clonotype. The V and J genes are TRBV12-3 or TRBV12-4 and TRBJ2-2, with 10 bases identical to TRBD2. The CDR3 is 16 amino acids. With 3 bases clipped from V and 4 bases from J, the junction kept 5 bases outside the gene matches. CDR3 nucleotide sequence: TGTGCCAGCAGTTTGGGACTAGCGATCCTCACCGGGGAGCTGTTTTTT. Translating gives CASSLGLAILTGELFF.

This chain connects TRBV10-3 to TRBJ2-1; D gene unclear. Germline V gene sequence: CDR1 ENHRY, CDR2 SYGVKD. The CDR3 is 15 residues long. Deletions cut 10 bases from V and 9 bases from J, with 25 bases between. The CDR3 is CATEGLAGDPPEQFF. CDR3 in DNA: TGTGCCACGGAAGGCTTAGCAGGAGATCCACCTGAGCAGTTCTTC.

The chain is built from TRBV7-9 and TRBJ2-7; 7 bases fit TRBD1. The J segment lost 2 bases and the V segment lost 4 bases, leaving 5 bases of the junction unmatched. The CDR3 extends over 14 amino acids. Looked up from germline, CDR1 is SEHNR and CDR2 is FQNEAQ (reference sequence). CDR3 loop: CASSSQGEPYEQYF. In DNA, the CDR3 is TGTGCCAGCAGCTCGCAGGGGGAACCCTACGAGCAGTACTTC.

The J gene is TRBJ2-5, the V gene TRBV27; D is unresolved. The CDR3 runs 13 residues. V was shortened by 5 bases and J by 2 bases, with 9 bases between the two germline ends. Per the germline V gene, CDR1 is MNHEY and CDR2 is SMNVEV (reference sequence). CDR3 residues: CASSLQAQETQYF. The CDR3 DNA reads TGTGCCAGCAGTCTCCAGGCACAAGAGACCCAGTACTTC.

There are a few counts of this clonotype. The chain's CDR3 is CASSLEAGGYNQPQHF. The DNA of the CDR3 is TGTGCCAGCAGCTTAGAGGCAGGGGGATACAATCAGCCCCAGCATTTT. V gene TRBV11-2 combines with J gene TRBJ1-5, with 7 bases fitting TRBD1. CDR3 size: 16 residues. CDR1 and CDR2 (germline): SGHAT, FQNNGV. V was pared by 0 bases and J by 3 bases, with 5 bases of the junction left unmatched.

The chain has TRBV7-9 and TRBJ1-2; TRBD1 might be the D (6 bases). The V end lost 3 bases, the J end lost 8 bases, and 19 bases lay between the germline ends. Germline assignment: CDR1 SEHNR and CDR2 FQNEAQ (reference sequence). There are 15 residues in the CDR3. Here the CDR3 reads CASSFSGAQNEGYTF. As DNA, the CDR3 is TGTGCCAGCAGCTTTTCAGGGGCCCAAAATGAAGGCTACACCTTC.

The V gene is TRBV12-3 or TRBV12-4, the J gene TRBJ1-6; TRBD1 might be the D (6 bases). The CDR3 runs to 15 residues. Trimming removed 5 bases at V and 7 bases at J, with 15 bases between. The CDR3 nucleotides are TGTGCCAGCAGTCAAGGACAGACGAAAAATTCACCCCTCCACTTT. It is translated as CASSQGQTKNSPLHF.

This clonotype turned up a few times. The CDR3 coding sequence is TGTGCCAGCAGCTACCAGCGGGGCCAAGAGACCCAGTACTTC. Translating gives CASSYQRGQETQYF. The chain joins TRBV7-2 to TRBJ2-5, with 7 bases aligning to TRBD2. This CDR3 has 14 residues. Germline CDR1 SGHTA, CDR2 FQGNSA. Losses at the gene ends were 4 bases for V and 1 base for J; bases not matched to a gene: 3.

Only a few counts were recorded for this clonotype. This chain connects TRBV10-3 to TRBJ2-7; no clear D gene. V lost 3 bases and J 3 bases, leaving 9 bases between the germline ends. CDR1 ENHRY and CDR2 SYGVKD come from the germline V gene. The CDR3 runs 13 residues. The CDR3 nucleotides are TGTGCCATCAGTGACCCCGGGCACTACGAGCAGTACTTC. This codes for CAISDPGHYEQYF.

This chain connects TRBV12-3 or TRBV12-4 to TRBJ1-6, with 9 bases identical to TRBD1. This CDR3 comprises 15 residues. V gave up 5 bases and J gave up 10 bases; unmatched junction bases: 9. The CDR3 region is CASSVTGTGLSPLHF. The CDR3, as DNA: TGTGCCAGCAGTGTTACCGGGACAGGGCTCTCACCCCTCCACTTT.

V is TRBV7-9 and J is TRBJ1-6; D unresolved. The CDR3 spans 17 residues. Trimming cost V 5 bases and J 4 bases, with 18 bases left between them. Germline-derived CDR1 and CDR2 are SEHNR and FQNEAQ (reference sequence). The CDR3 spells CASSPPTLEAYNSPLHF. CDR3 coding DNA: TGTGCCAGCAGCCCGCCGACCCTTGAGGCATATAATTCACCCCTCCACTTT. The complete variable domain, with remaining parts taken from reference TRBV7-9 and TRBJ1-6, reads DTGVSQNPRHKITKRGQNVTFRCDPISEHNRLYWYRQTLGQGPEFLTYFQNEAQLEKSRLLSDRFSAERPKGSFSTLEIQRTEQGDSAMYLCASSPPTLEAYNSPLHFGNGTRLTVT.

This clonotype was seen many times. The rearrangement uses TRBV20-1 and TRBJ2-1; 7 nucleotides agree with TRBD1. With 6 bases clipped from V and 7 bases from J, the junction kept 6 bases outside the gene matches. The CDR3 totals 12 residues. CDR1 is DFQATT, CDR2 SNEGSKA, per germline (reference sequence). The CDR3 loop is CSAPSQGNEQFF. The CDR3 DNA follows: TGCAGTGCCCCTTCACAGGGGAATGAGCAGTTCTTC.

V usage is TRBV10-3 and J usage is TRBJ2-2; D is uncertain. The CDR3 length is 11 residues. CDR1 is ENHRY and CDR2 is SYGVKD in the germline V gene. The V end lost 6 bases, the J end lost 4 bases, and 3 bases lay between the germline ends. The CDR3 is CAIRGTGELFF. CDR3 nucleotides: TGTGCCATCAGGGGCACCGGGGAGCTGTTTTTT.

This clonotype was picked up a small number of times. The chain employs TRBV4-2 and TRBJ2-1; 11 nucleotides match TRBD2. This CDR3 is 16 amino acids long. From germline, CDR1 is LGHNA and CDR2 YNFKEQ. The trim removed 0 bases at V and 9 bases at J, leaving 7 bases unmatched. The CDR3 protein is CASSQETSGRISEQFF. The CDR3 bases are TGTGCCAGCAGCCAAGAAACTAGCGGGAGAATCAGTGAGCAGTTCTTC.

This chain uses TRBV5-4 with TRBJ2-3; 14 nucleotides line up with TRBD2. CDR3 length equals 19 residues. V shed 0 bases, J shed 6 bases, and the junction held 12 bases outside the gene matches. CDR1 is SGHNT and CDR2 is YYREEE in the germline V gene (reference sequence). The CDR3 DNA reads TGTGCCAGCAGCTTGGGGGGACTAGCGGGAGTCACCTCTTTGGATACGCAGTATTTT. It specifies CASSLGGLAGVTSLDTQYF.

This clonotype appeared many times. CDR3 nucleotide sequence: TGTGCCAGCAGCGTGAACCGGGACCCCTTTTACAATGAGCAGTTCTTC. It yields the protein CASSVNRDPFYNEQFF. The genes are TRBV12-3 or TRBV12-4 and TRBJ2-1, with D possibly called TRBD1 or TRBD2 (5 bases each). V shed 6 bases and J shed 4 bases, with 19 bases lying between them. The CDR3 runs to 16 residues.

The V gene is TRBV7-3, the J gene TRBJ2-1, with D perhaps assigned TRBD1 or TRBD2 (6 bases each). Germline V lookup: CDR1 SGHTA, CDR2 FQGTGA. CDR3 length: 14 amino acids. V lost 5 bases to trimming and J lost 8 bases, with 16 bases between them. In nucleotides, the CDR3 is TGTGCCAGCAGCAGGGGGGCGGGTATGGATGAGCAGTTCTTC. Its protein product is CASSRGAGMDEQFF.

The sample holds a few counts of this clonotype. The chain joins TRBV5-1 to TRBJ2-7; the D gene is possibly TRBD1 (5 bases). V lost 1 base and J 2 bases, leaving 10 bases between the germline ends. Per the germline V gene, CDR1 is SGHRS and CDR2 is YFSETQ. The length of the CDR3 is 14 residues. This CDR3 reads CASSLRQNPYEQYF. DNA of the CDR3: TGCGCCAGCAGCTTGAGACAGAACCCCTACGAGCAGTACTTC. Full variable domain (rest looked up from reference TRBV5-1 and TRBJ2-7): KAGVTQTPRYLIKTRGQQVTLSCSPISGHRSVSWYQQTPGQGLQFLFEYFSETQRNKGNFPGRFSGRQFSNSRSEMNVSTLELGDSALYLCASSLRQNPYEQYFGPGTRLTVT.

This clonotype has more than one count but fewer than ten. This sequence joins TRBV6-5 and TRBJ1-6, with D tentatively TRBD1 (5 bases). The CDR3 sequence is 16 residues long. Between the trimmed V and J ends, which lost 0 bases and 9 bases, there was a span of 15 bases. Per germline, CDR1 MNHEY and CDR2 SVGAGI. The CDR3 sequence: CASSYSFGAGTSPLHF. CDR3 DNA sequence: TGTGCCAGCAGTTACTCGTTTGGTGCAGGGACTTCACCCCTCCACTTT.

The chain joins TRBV7-2 to TRBJ2-2; no clear D gene. The V end lost 5 bases, the J end lost 5 bases, and 12 bases lay between the germline ends. The CDR3 has 14 amino acids. Germline V gives CDR1 SGHTA, CDR2 FQGNSA. The CDR3 sequence: CASSPMGPTGELFF. The CDR3 DNA is TGTGCCAGCAGCCCGATGGGCCCAACCGGGGAGCTGTTTTTT. Full variable domain (outside the CDR3, taken from reference TRBV7-2 and TRBJ2-2): GAGVSQSPSNKVTEKGKDVELRCDPISGHTALYWYRQSLGQGLEFLIYFQGNSAPDKSGLPSDRFSAERTGGSVSTLTIQRTQQEDSAVYLCASSPMGPTGELFFGEGSRLTVL.

The chain joins TRBV20-1 to TRBJ1-5; D call uncertain. The CDR3 is 11 amino acids. V lost 6 bases to trimming and J lost 7 bases, with 10 bases between them. Germline-derived CDR1 and CDR2 are DFQATT and SNEGSKA (reference sequence). CDR3 loop: CSARRGQPQHF. Written as DNA, the CDR3 is TGCAGTGCCCGGCGGGGACAGCCCCAGCATTTT.

In this sample, this clonotype turned up a few times. The rearrangement joins TRBV10-3 to TRBJ2-5, with a weak D call TRBD2 (6 bases). In germline, CDR1 is ENHRY, CDR2 SYGVKD. CDR3 length: 14 residues. Trimming shortened V by 7 bases and J by 4 bases, and 16 bases separated the two germline ends. CDR3 in amino acids: CAIKDGGPSETQYF. The DNA of the CDR3 is TGTGCCATCAAGGACGGAGGGCCTTCAGAGACCCAGTACTTC.